These 7 T cell receptor beta chains share one sample of origin, sequenced in a study of cytomegalovirus exposure and HLA in healthy donors. The PCR made use of 60 Vbeta and 13 Jbeta primers. Here immunoSEQ multiplex PCR was the method, and the copy in TCRdb shows in-frame clones only, minus some. The sample has 180,000 or so clones, 77% seen once. The sample comprised PBMCs. The receptors stem from a man between 18 and 29 years old in good health and CMV-seronegative.

This chain links TRBV11-3 with TRBJ2-2; TRBD1 matches at 8 bases. The CDR3 is 15 residues long. The V segment lost 1 base and the J segment 7 bases; nucleotides outside the gene matches: 5. Looked up from germline, CDR1 is SGHNT and CDR2 is YENEEA. The CDR3 is CASSLGQGRDGELFF. The CDR3 coding sequence is TGTGCCAGCAGCTTAGGACAGGGGAGAGACGGGGAGCTGTTTTTT.

The V and J genes are TRBV6-1 and TRBJ1-1; D is possibly TRBD1 (6 bases). The length of the CDR3 is 16 residues. V lost 2 bases, J lost 4 bases, and 17 bases lay in between. Germline loops: CDR1 MNHNS, CDR2 SASEGT. The CDR3: CASSERGGRDTTEAFF. The CDR3 bases are TGTGCCAGCAGTGAAAGGGGGGGGCGCGATACCACTGAAGCTTTCTTT.

The J gene is TRBJ2-1, the V gene TRBV7-9, with 9 bases matching TRBD1. The V gene end was trimmed by 2 bases and the J gene end by 8 bases; junction bases not matched to a gene: 4. Per the germline V gene, CDR1 is SEHNR and CDR2 is FQNEAQ (reference sequence). The CDR3 is 14 residues long. The CDR3 is CASSLTGGLYEQFF. CDR3 DNA: TGTGCCAGCAGCTTAACAGGGGGCTTATATGAGCAGTTCTTC.

The rearrangement joins TRBV5-1 to TRBJ2-1; D is undetermined. CDR3 length: 13 residues. Trimming removed 4 bases from V and 8 bases from J, with 13 bases in between. Germline CDR1 and CDR2: SGHRS and YFSETQ. The CDR3 is CASSLTGFHEQFF. The CDR3 DNA is TGCGCCAGCAGCCTGACCGGGTTCCATGAGCAGTTCTTC.

The chain links TRBV25-1 to TRBJ2-2; D is unresolved. Per germline, CDR1 MGHDK and CDR2 SYGVNS. The CDR3 is made up of 15 amino acids. Trimming left V 10 bases short and J 0 bases short, with 15 bases between. The CDR3 nucleotides read TGTGCCACCCAAGCATCTATGACGAACACCGGGGAGCTGTTTTTT. As protein: CATQASMTNTGELFF.

The chain links TRBV9 to TRBJ2-1, with 8 bases matching TRBD2. J was trimmed by 11 bases and V by 4 bases; bases with no gene match: 5. The CDR3 consists of 12 residues. Germline CDR1 reads SGDLS; CDR2 reads YYNGEE. CDR3: CASSHAGGQQFF. CDR3 bases: TGTGCCAGCAGCCATGCGGGGGGCCAGCAGTTCTTC.

The chain carries TRBV7-2 and TRBJ1-3, with D possibly TRBD1 on 5 matching bases. Germline CDR1 is SGHTA and CDR2 is FQGNSA. The germline V and J ends were trimmed by 4 bases and 0 bases, with 16 bases remaining between them. There are 17 residues in the CDR3. The CDR3 sequence: CASSWGDRLNSGNTIYF. CDR3 bases: TGTGCCAGCAGCTGGGGCGACCGACTTAACTCTGGAAACACCATATATTTT. Full variable domain (missing parts from reference TRBV7-2 and TRBJ1-3): GAGVSQSPSNKVTEKGKDVELRCDPISGHTALYWYRQSLGQGLEFLIYFQGNSAPDKSGLPSDRFSAERTGGSVSTLTIQRTQQEDSAVYLCASSWGDRLNSGNTIYFGEGSWLTVV.